These T cell receptor beta chains were read from a single sample in a study of T cell responses to AZD1222 COVID-19 vaccine. The protocol was immunoSEQ multiplex PCR, while the TCRdb copy is restricted to in-frame clones and leaves out a portion. The data hold about 180,000 clones, with roughly 91% observed a single time. The specimen comprised peripheral blood, sampled 28 days after the second dose of the MenACWY control vaccine. These receptors were obtained from an adult who received the MenACWY meningococcal vaccine as a control. The CDR3 runs from the conserved cysteine through the conserved F or W. A D gene is named only where the DNA matches it firmly. For some rows the clone size is stated as once, few or many, or as a class when expanded; others skip it.

clone_size	j_call	v_call	d_call	cdr3_aa	cdr3_nt
once	TRBJ1-2	TRBV3-1/TRBV3-2	TRBD1	CASSQGQGFDGYTF	TGTGCCAGCAGCCAGGGACAGGGGTTCGATGGCTACACCTTC
NA	TRBJ1-5	TRBV6-5	TRBD1	CASSGTGGSQPQHF	TGTGCCAGCAGCGGGACAGGGGGCAGTCAGCCCCAGCATTTT
NA	TRBJ2-7	TRBV2	NA	CASSELTEQYF	TGTGCCAGCAGTGAACTGACCGAGCAGTACTTC
NA	TRBJ1-1	TRBV11-1	NA	CASSHLGRNTEAFF	TGTGCCAGCAGCCACCTTGGACGGAACACTGAAGCTTTCTTT
NA	TRBJ1-1	TRBV9	NA	CASSAEGDVTEAFF	TGTGCCAGCAGCGCTGAGGGTGATGTCACTGAAGCTTTCTTT
NA	TRBJ2-7	TRBV18	NA	CASSPLDTLTYEQYF	TGTGCCAGCTCACCACTAGACACCCTTACCTACGAGCAGTACTTC
NA	TRBJ2-7	TRBV18	TRBD2	CASSPLTSGATSYEQYF	TGTGCCAGCTCACCACTTACTAGCGGGGCGACCTCCTACGAGCAGTACTTC
NA	TRBJ2-7	TRBV5-1	TRBD2	CASSPTSGGSYEQYF	TGCGCCAGCAGCCCAACTAGCGGGGGATCCTACGAGCAGTACTTC
NA	TRBJ1-3	TRBV19	NA	CASSGGPKSSGNTIYF	TGTGCCAGCTCTGGCGGCCCGAAAAGCTCTGGAAACACCATATATTTT
NA	TRBJ1-2	TRBV19	NA	CASSRTENYGYTF	TGTGCCAGTAGCAGGACAGAGAACTATGGCTACACCTTC
NA	TRBJ1-1	TRBV2	NA	CASSERGWLEAFF	TGTGCCAGCAGTGAACGGGGGTGGCTTGAAGCTTTCTTT
NA	TRBJ2-7	TRBV5-1	TRBD2	CASSLTAGGYEQYF	TGCGCCAGCAGCTTGACGGCGGGGGGCTACGAGCAGTACTTC
NA	TRBJ1-4	TRBV5-1	TRBD1	CASREGQLYLNEKLFF	TGCGCCAGCAGGGAGGGACAGCTCTATCTTAATGAAAAACTGTTTTTT
NA	TRBJ2-7	TRBV2	NA	CASSDSEQYF	TGTGCCAGCAGTGACTCCGAGCAGTACTTC
NA	TRBJ2-3	TRBV4-2	NA	CASSQHKGGGTERRSTDTQYF	TGTGCCAGCAGCCAACACAAAGGTGGCGGGACAGAGAGGAGGAGCACAGATACGCAGTATTTT
NA	TRBJ2-5	TRBV4-1	TRBD1	CASSQGFRRDRTKETQYF	TGCGCCAGCAGCCAAGGCTTTCGCCGGGACAGGACTAAAGAGACCCAGTACTTC
NA	TRBJ1-5	TRBV3-1/TRBV3-2	NA	CASSPGQRQPQHF	TGTGCCAGCAGCCCAGGACAGCGTCAGCCCCAGCATTTT
NA	TRBJ1-2	TRBV6-5	TRBD1	CASRQGWVYGYTF	TGTGCCAGCAGACAGGGGTGGGTCTATGGCTACACCTTC
NA	TRBJ1-3	TRBV27	NA	CASSLSGAPGNTIYF	TGTGCCAGCAGTTTATCAGGGGCGCCAGGAAACACCATATATTTT
few	TRBJ1-6	TRBV5-6	NA	CASSLGSSYNSPLHF	TGTGCCAGCAGCTTGGGGAGCTCCTATAATTCACCCCTCCACTTT
NA	TRBJ1-1	TRBV4-1	TRBD1	CASSQGDRGRGTEAFF	TGCGCCAGCAGCCAAGGGGACAGGGGGCGAGGGACTGAAGCTTTCTTT
NA	TRBJ1-2	TRBV7-2	NA	CASSPVGGVGYGYTF	TGTGCCAGCAGCCCAGTGGGGGGGGTAGGCTATGGCTACACCTTC
NA	TRBJ1-6	TRBV2	TRBD1	CASSGPGTGSSPLHF	TGTGCCAGCAGTGGCCCCGGGACAGGGAGTTCACCCCTCCACTTT
NA	TRBJ1-2	TRBV5-1	TRBD1	CASRPPPTGHNYGYTF	TGCGCCAGCAGGCCGCCCCCGACAGGGCATAACTATGGCTACACCTTC
NA	TRBJ1-4	TRBV2	TRBD1	CAGAGRTGSYEKLFF	TGTGCCGGAGCCGGTCGGACAGGAAGTTATGAAAAACTGTTTTTT
NA	TRBJ1-2	TRBV30	TRBD1	CAWTPRGRTSYGYTF	TGTGCCTGGACGCCCAGGGGGAGAACGTCCTATGGCTACACCTTC
NA	TRBJ2-3	TRBV5-4	TRBD1	CASSQVGTGSDTQYF	TGTGCCAGCAGCCAAGTGGGGACAGGGTCAGATACGCAGTATTTT
NA	TRBJ2-5	TRBV20-1	TRBD2	CSASLASGGSETQYF	TGCAGTGCTAGTTTAGCTAGCGGGGGATCGGAGACCCAGTACTTC
NA	TRBJ2-6	TRBV11-3	NA	CASSFVSGANVLTF	TGTGCCAGCAGCTTTGTGTCTGGGGCCAACGTCCTGACTTTC
NA	TRBJ1-2	TRBV6-5	TRBD1	CASSSMGQGTYGYTF	TGTGCCAGCAGTTCCATGGGACAGGGGACCTATGGCTACACCTTC
NA	TRBJ2-6	TRBV6-4	TRBD2	CASSDPSGSGANVLTF	TGTGCCAGCAGTGACCCTAGCGGCTCTGGGGCCAACGTCCTGACTTTC
NA	TRBJ1-5	TRBV23-1	TRBD1	CASNLGGQGFYQPQHF	TGCGCCAGCAACTTAGGGGGACAGGGCTTCTATCAGCCCCAGCATTTT
NA	TRBJ2-1	TRBV19	TRBD2	CASSIASGGPVHEQFF	TGTGCCAGTAGTATTGCTAGCGGGGGCCCAGTACATGAGCAGTTCTTC
NA	TRBJ2-7	TRBV5-1	TRBD1	CASSPSPGQGNEQYF	TGCGCCAGCAGCCCTAGTCCGGGACAGGGAAACGAGCAGTACTTC
NA	TRBJ1-2	TRBV2	NA	CASRLTGHPTYTF	TGTGCCAGCAGGCTGACAGGACACCCCACCTACACCTTC
NA	TRBJ1-1	TRBV21-1	NA	CASSIPGDRDNTEAFF	TGTGCCAGCAGCATCCCGGGGGACAGGGACAACACTGAAGCTTTCTTT
NA	TRBJ2-7	TRBV6-1	NA	CASSETLYSYEQYF	TGTGCCAGCAGTGAAACATTATACTCCTACGAGCAGTACTTC
NA	TRBJ1-1	TRBV7-3	NA	CASSLLTNTEAFF	TGTGCCAGCAGCTTACTCACGAACACTGAAGCTTTCTTT
few	TRBJ1-5	TRBV19	NA	CASSIPRRQGNQPQHF	TGTGCCAGTAGTATACCCCGTCGACAGGGCAATCAGCCCCAGCATTTT
NA	TRBJ2-1	TRBV28	TRBD2	CASSLTGGFEQFF	TGTGCCAGTAGTCTCACCGGGGGGTTTGAGCAGTTCTTC
NA	TRBJ2-7	TRBV7-2	TRBD2	CASSLGGLGADEQYF	TGTGCCAGCAGCTTAGGGGGACTAGGGGCTGACGAGCAGTACTTC
NA	TRBJ2-1	TRBV10-3	NA	CAISAAEYNEQFF	TGTGCCATCAGTGCGGCGGAGTACAATGAGCAGTTCTTC
NA	TRBJ2-7	TRBV27	NA	CASRSGESYYEQYF	TGTGCCAGCAGGTCAGGGGAATCCTACTACGAGCAGTACTTC
once	TRBJ1-2	TRBV12-3/TRBV12-4	NA	CASSSGLPYGYTF	TGTGCCAGCAGTTCAGGTTTACCCTATGGCTACACCTTC
once	TRBJ2-5	TRBV6-5	NA	CASNMDSLKETQYF	TGTGCCAGCAATATGGACAGCCTCAAGGAGACCCAGTACTTC
NA	TRBJ2-7	TRBV18	NA	CASSPRPSYEQYF	TGTGCCAGCTCACCCCGTCCTTCCTACGAGCAGTACTTC
once	TRBJ1-4	TRBV6-5	NA	CASRRRAAGNEKLFF	TGTGCCAGCAGACGCCGGGCCGCCGGCAATGAAAAACTGTTTTTT
NA	TRBJ1-6	TRBV9	NA	CASSVRSNSPLHF	TGTGCCAGCAGCGTGAGGTCCAATTCACCCCTCCACTTT